The 16 T cell receptor beta chains in this list originate from one sample, sequenced in a study of beta chain features in type 1 diabetes. Study-wide points: Shorter TCRB CDR3s, moderately but significantly so, were found in Type 1 diabetes patients in all four CD4+ subsets.

The antigens these receptors bind are not known. Expressed TCRB transcripts were sequenced because the entire RNA isolate underwent reverse transcription. Sequencing was performed with immunoSEQ multiplex PCR; in TCRdb, only in-frame clones are kept and a portion is missing. The sample yields hundreds of thousands of clones, roughly 13% seen once. The sequencing input was naive CD4+ T cells from blood. Every receptor here comes from a man under 40 with type 1 diabetes.

This clone was counted a few times. The V call is TRBV11-2, the J call TRBJ2-1; D uncertain. From germline, CDR1 is SGHAT and CDR2 FQNNGV. The CDR3 is 11 residues long. The germline V and J ends were trimmed by 3 bases and 8 bases, with 5 bases remaining between them. In DNA, the CDR3 is TGTGCCAGCAGCTTCGTTTATGAGCAGTTCTTC. Protein product: CASSFVYEQFF.

This clone was detected only once. The chain couples TRBV9 to TRBJ1-2, with 7 bases fitting TRBD1. CDR1 is SGDLS and CDR2 is YYNGEE in the germline V gene. The junction had 14 bases not matched to a gene; V was cut back by 4 bases and J by 8 bases. This CDR3 has 15 amino acids. The CDR3 region has the DNA TGTGCCAGCAGCCCAACGGGACAGACCCCTCTAGGCTACACCTTC. It yields the protein CASSPTGQTPLGYTF.

A few counts support this clone. This chain uses TRBV18 with TRBJ2-1; TRBD1 is a possible D gene (5 bases). CDR1 and CDR2 from the germline V gene are KGHSH and LQKENI. The CDR3 runs 15 residues. V gave up 4 bases and J gave up 4 bases, with 14 bases separating them. The CDR3 loop reads CASSLKGKGYNEQFF. DNA for the CDR3: TGTGCCAGCTCACTCAAGGGGAAGGGGTACAATGAGCAGTTCTTC.

Only a few counts were recorded for this clone. This chain uses TRBV19 with TRBJ2-7, with a weak D call TRBD2 (5 bases). Germline-derived CDR1 and CDR2 are LNHDA and SQIVND (reference sequence). The length of the CDR3 is 13 residues. Trimming removed 6 bases at V and 1 base at J, with 10 bases between. The CDR3 loop reads CASSLRGSYEQYF. The CDR3 DNA follows: TGTGCCAGTAGCCTTCGGGGTTCCTACGAGCAGTACTTC.

The table lists this clone with a few counts. The chain couples TRBV7-8 to TRBJ2-7; D call uncertain. Trimming took off 2 bases at V and 1 base at J, with 12 bases between the two ends. The CDR3 contains 15 residues. The V gene's germline CDR1 is SGHVS and CDR2 FQNEAQ. CDR3 region: CASSLSLGFSYEQYF. The CDR3 nucleotides read TGTGCCAGCAGCTTATCCCTCGGGTTTTCCTACGAGCAGTACTTC.

This clone turned up a few times. The V and J genes are TRBV14 and TRBJ1-1, with D unresolved. V shed 1 base and J shed 11 bases, with 14 bases lying between them. CDR3 length equals 13 residues. Germline V lookup: CDR1 SGHDN, CDR2 FVKESK. In DNA form, the CDR3 reads TGTGCCAGCAGCCAAGGCGTCCCCCCGCCGGCTTTCTTT. As protein: CASSQGVPPPAFF.

The chain combines TRBV30 with TRBJ2-4, with 9 bases lining up with TRBD1. The CDR3 sequence is 11 residues long. Germline loops: CDR1 GTSNPN, CDR2 SVGIG (reference sequence). V dropped 5 bases and J dropped 9; count of bases not matched to a gene: 2. In DNA, the CDR3 is TGTGCCTGGGGACAGGGGAGCATTCAGTACTTC. This gives the protein CAWGQGSIQYF.

The J gene is TRBJ1-2, the V gene TRBV9; maybe TRBD1 (6 bases). V was clipped by 5 bases and J by 7 bases, with 15 bases between them. Per germline, CDR1 SGDLS and CDR2 YYNGEE. There are 13 residues in the CDR3. CDR3 sequence (DNA): TGTGCCAGCAGGACCGGACAGAGGGGTGGCTACACCTTC. This translates into CASRTGQRGGYTF.

The chain uses TRBV28 and TRBJ2-5; 7 bases map to TRBD1. CDR3 length: 15 residues. The germline gives CDR1 MDHEN, CDR2 SYDVKM. Trimming removed 2 bases from V and 4 bases from J; junction bases left unmatched: 7. The CDR3 here is CASSLQYRGAETQYF. DNA for the CDR3: TGTGCCAGCAGTTTACAATACAGGGGAGCAGAGACCCAGTACTTC.

This clone has a handful of counts. V and J are TRBV29-1 and TRBJ1-1; perhaps TRBD1 as D (6 bases). CDR1 is SQVTM and CDR2 is ANQGSEA in the germline V gene. CDR3 length: 11 amino acids. V dropped 7 bases and J dropped 5 bases, with 11 bases sitting between them. CDR3 nucleotide sequence: TGCAGCGCAAAACAGGGTACTGAAGCTTTCTTT. The encoded protein is CSAKQGTEAFF.

The gene calls are TRBV15 and TRBJ1-5; D gene ambiguous. Germline loops: CDR1 LNHNV, CDR2 YYDKDF (reference sequence). The CDR3 length is 13 residues. V was shortened by 0 bases and J by 7 bases, with 7 bases between the two germline ends. The CDR3 here is CATSRDLRQPQHF. CDR3 coding DNA: TGTGCCACCAGCAGAGATCTCAGGCAGCCCCAGCATTTT.

This chain joins TRBV19 and TRBJ1-2, with D uncertain. Trimming removed 3 bases at V and 1 base at J, with 12 bases between. The length of the CDR3 is 15 residues. Germline V gene data show CDR1 as LNHDA and CDR2 as SQIVND (reference sequence). CDR3 amino acids: CASSIIRSGNYGYTF. As DNA, the CDR3 is TGTGCCAGTAGTATTATCCGGAGCGGTAACTATGGCTACACCTTC.

The chain recombines TRBV19 with TRBJ1-1; 8 bases are shared with TRBD1. Germline trimming cut 7 bases from V and 4 bases from J; bases unmatched to any gene: 8. CDR1 and CDR2 (germline): LNHDA, SQIVND (reference sequence). This CDR3 has 14 amino acids. CDR3 nucleotides: TGTGCCAGTATTGGGACAGGTGGGAGCACTGAAGCTTTCTTT. Amino acid sequence: CASIGTGGSTEAFF.

This clone was found a few times. Additional DNA sequences in this sample encode the identical CDR3. The CDR3 DNA follows: TGTGCCAGCAGCTTGGCCGGGACTAGCGGGAGTTACGAGCAGTACTTC. This codes for CASSLAGTSGSYEQYF. This chain connects TRBV7-2 to TRBJ2-7; 14 bases agree with TRBD2. This CDR3 has 16 amino acids. Trimming removed 3 bases from V and 4 bases from J; junction bases left unmatched: 5. CDR1 SGHTA and CDR2 FQGNSA come from the germline V gene.

This chain joins TRBV19 and TRBJ2-1, with TRBD1 matching 10 bases. This CDR3 comprises 16 residues. Per germline, CDR1 LNHDA and CDR2 SQIVND (reference sequence). J was trimmed by 6 bases and V by 3 bases; bases with no gene match: 8. The CDR3 DNA follows: TGTGCCAGTAGTATGCCCCGACAGGGGGCTCGCAATGAGCAGTTCTTC. Amino acid sequence: CASSMPRQGARNEQFF.

This clone appeared a few times. The chain uses TRBV9 and TRBJ2-1, with D possibly matching TRBD1 (7 bases). Germline V gives CDR1 SGDLS, CDR2 YYNGEE. The CDR3 consists of 15 residues. V was clipped by 0 bases and J by 7 bases, with 14 bases between them. The CDR3 DNA is TGTGCCAGCAGCGTAGCAGGGGGAGGTTTAAATGAGCAGTTCTTC. Translated, it gives CASSVAGGGLNEQFF.